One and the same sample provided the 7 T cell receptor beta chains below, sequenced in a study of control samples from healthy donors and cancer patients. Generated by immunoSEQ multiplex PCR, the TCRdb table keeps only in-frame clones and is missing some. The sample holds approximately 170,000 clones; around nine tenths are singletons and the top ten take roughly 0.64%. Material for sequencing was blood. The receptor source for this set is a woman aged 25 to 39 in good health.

CDR3 DNA sequence: TGTGCCAGCAGCTTGTGGGGGAAAGATACGCAGTATTTT. Its protein product is CASSLWGKDTQYF. The chain is built from TRBV5-6 and TRBJ2-3, with D possibly called TRBD1 or TRBD2 (5 bases each). The germline CDR1 and CDR2 sequences are SGHDT and YYEEEE. The V end was cut by 1 base, the J end by 5 bases, with 8 bases between. The CDR3 is 13 amino acids.

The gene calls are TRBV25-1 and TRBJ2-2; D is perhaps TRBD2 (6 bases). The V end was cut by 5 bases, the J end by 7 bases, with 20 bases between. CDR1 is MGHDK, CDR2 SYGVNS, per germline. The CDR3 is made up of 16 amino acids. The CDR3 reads CASSPPGTPNGGELFF. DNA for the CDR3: TGTGCCAGCAGTCCACCCGGGACTCCGAATGGCGGGGAGCTGTTTTTT.

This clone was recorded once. The CDR3 coding sequence is TGTGCCAGCAGCACCTCTACAGAACGCAGTGAGCAGTTCTTC. Protein product: CASSTSTERSEQFF. The chain has TRBV7-2 and TRBJ2-1, with no clear D. Germline CDR1 SGHTA, CDR2 FQGNSA. The CDR3 loop spans 14 amino acids. Trimming took 5 bases from V and 9 from J, leaving 17 bases between them.

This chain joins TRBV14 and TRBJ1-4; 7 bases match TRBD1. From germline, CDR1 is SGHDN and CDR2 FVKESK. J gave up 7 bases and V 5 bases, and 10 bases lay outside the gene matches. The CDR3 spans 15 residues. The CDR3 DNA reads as TGTGCCAGCAGCGGAACAGGGGTATTGGGTGAAAAACTGTTTTTT. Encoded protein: CASSGTGVLGEKLFF.

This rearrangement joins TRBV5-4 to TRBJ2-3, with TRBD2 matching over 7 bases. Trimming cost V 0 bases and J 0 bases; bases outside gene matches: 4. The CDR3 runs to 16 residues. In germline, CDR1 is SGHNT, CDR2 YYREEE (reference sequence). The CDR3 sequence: CASSLVRAGSTDTQYF. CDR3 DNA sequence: TGTGCCAGCAGCTTGGTTCGAGCGGGGAGCACAGATACGCAGTATTTT.

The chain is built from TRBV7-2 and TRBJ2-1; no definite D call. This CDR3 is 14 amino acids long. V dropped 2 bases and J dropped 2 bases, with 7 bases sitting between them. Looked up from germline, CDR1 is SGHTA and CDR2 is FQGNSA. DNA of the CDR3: TGTGCCAGCAGCTTAAGGGTGACCTACAATGAGCAGTTCTTC. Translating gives CASSLRVTYNEQFF.

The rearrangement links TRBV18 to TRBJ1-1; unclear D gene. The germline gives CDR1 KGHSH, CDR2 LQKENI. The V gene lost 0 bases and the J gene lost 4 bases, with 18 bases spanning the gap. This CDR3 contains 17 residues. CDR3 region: CASSPPYGEVMVTEAFF. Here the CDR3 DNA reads TGTGCCAGCTCACCACCGTACGGGGAGGTGATGGTCACTGAAGCTTTCTTT. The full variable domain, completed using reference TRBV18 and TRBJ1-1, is NAGVMQNPRHLVRRRGQEARLRCSPMKGHSHVYWYRQLPEEGLKFMVYLQKENIIDESGMPKERFSAEFPKEGPSILRIQQVVRGDSAAYFCASSPPYGEVMVTEAFFGQGTRLTVV.